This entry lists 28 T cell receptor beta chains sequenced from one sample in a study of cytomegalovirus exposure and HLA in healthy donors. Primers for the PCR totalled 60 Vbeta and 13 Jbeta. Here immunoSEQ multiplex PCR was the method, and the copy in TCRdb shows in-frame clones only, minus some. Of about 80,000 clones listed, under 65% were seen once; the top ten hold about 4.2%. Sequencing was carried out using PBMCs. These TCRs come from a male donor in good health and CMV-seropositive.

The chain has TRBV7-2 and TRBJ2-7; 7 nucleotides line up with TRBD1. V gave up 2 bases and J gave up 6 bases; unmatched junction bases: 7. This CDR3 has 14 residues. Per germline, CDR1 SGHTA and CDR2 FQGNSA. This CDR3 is CASSLTGTASEQYF. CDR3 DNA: TGTGCCAGCAGCTTAACCGGGACAGCCAGCGAGCAGTACTTC.

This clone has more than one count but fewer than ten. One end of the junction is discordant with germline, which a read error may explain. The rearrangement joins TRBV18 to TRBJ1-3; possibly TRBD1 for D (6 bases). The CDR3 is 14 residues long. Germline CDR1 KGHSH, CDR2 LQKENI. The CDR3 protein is CASSSRQAGNTIYF. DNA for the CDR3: TGTGCCAGCTCATCCCGACAGGCTGGTAACACCATATATTTT.

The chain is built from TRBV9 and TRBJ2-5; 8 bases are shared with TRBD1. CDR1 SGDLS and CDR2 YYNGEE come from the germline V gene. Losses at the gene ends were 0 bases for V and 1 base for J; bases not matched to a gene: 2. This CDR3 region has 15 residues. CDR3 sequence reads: CASSVAQGAQETQYF. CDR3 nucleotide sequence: TGTGCCAGCAGCGTAGCTCAGGGGGCCCAAGAGACCCAGTACTTC.

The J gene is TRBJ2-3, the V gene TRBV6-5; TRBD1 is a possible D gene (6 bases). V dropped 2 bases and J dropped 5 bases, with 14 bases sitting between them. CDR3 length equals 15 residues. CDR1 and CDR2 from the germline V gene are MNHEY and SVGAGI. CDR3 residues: CASSYRIQGGDTQYF. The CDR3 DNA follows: TGTGCCAGCAGTTACCGGATCCAAGGGGGAGATACGCAGTATTTT.

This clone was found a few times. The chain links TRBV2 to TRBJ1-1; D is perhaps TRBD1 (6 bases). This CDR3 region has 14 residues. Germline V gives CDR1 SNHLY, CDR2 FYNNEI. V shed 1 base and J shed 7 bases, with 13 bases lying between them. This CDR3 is CASSEGGGGREAFF. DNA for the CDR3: TGTGCCAGCAGTGAAGGTGGGGGGGGCCGTGAAGCTTTCTTT.

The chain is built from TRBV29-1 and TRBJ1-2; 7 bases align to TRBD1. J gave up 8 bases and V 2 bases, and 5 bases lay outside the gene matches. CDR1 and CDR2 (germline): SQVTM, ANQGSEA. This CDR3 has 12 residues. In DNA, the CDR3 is TGCAGCGTTGAACCTAGGGGGCGAGGCTACACCTTC. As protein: CSVEPRGRGYTF.

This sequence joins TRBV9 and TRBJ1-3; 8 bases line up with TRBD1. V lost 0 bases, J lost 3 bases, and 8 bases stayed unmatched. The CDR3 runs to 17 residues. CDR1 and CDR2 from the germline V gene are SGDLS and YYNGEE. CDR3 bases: TGTGCCAGCAGCGTAGTTGACAGGGGAATAGTTGGAAACACCATATATTTT. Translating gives CASSVVDRGIVGNTIYF.

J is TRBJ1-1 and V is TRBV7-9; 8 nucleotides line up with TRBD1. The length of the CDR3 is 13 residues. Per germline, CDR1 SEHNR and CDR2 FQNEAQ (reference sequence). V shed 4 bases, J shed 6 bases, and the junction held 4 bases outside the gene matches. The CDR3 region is CASSWGQVAEAFF. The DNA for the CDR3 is TGTGCCAGCAGCTGGGGACAGGTGGCTGAAGCTTTCTTT.

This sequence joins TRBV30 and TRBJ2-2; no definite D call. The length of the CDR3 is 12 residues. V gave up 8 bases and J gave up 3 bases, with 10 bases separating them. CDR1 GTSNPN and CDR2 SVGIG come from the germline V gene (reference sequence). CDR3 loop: CARNFDTGELFF. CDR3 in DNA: TGTGCCCGCAACTTCGACACCGGGGAGCTGTTTTTT.

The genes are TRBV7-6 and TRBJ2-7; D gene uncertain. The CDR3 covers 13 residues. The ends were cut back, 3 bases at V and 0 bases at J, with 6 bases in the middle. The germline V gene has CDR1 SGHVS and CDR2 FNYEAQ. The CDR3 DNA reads TGTGCCAGCAGCTTTGCGGCCTCCTACGAGCAGTACTTC. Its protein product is CASSFAASYEQYF.

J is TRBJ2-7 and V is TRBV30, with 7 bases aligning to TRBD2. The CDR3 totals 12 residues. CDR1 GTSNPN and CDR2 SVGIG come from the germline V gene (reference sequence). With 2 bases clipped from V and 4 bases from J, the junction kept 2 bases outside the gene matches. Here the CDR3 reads CAWSRREYEQYF. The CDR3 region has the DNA TGTGCCTGGAGTAGGCGGGAGTACGAGCAGTACTTC.

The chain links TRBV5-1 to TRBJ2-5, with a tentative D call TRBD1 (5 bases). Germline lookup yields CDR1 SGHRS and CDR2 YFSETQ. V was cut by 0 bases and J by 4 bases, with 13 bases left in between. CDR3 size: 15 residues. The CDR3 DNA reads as TGCGCCAGCAGCTTGGAGGACAATAGGGGAGAGACCCAGTACTTC. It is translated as CASSLEDNRGETQYF.

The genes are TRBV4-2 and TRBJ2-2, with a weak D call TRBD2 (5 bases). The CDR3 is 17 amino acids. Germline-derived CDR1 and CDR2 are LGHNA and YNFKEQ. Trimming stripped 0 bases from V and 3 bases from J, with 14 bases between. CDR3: CASSQEPLGSYTGELFF. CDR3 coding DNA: TGTGCCAGCAGCCAAGAGCCCCTGGGGAGCTACACCGGGGAGCTGTTTTTT.

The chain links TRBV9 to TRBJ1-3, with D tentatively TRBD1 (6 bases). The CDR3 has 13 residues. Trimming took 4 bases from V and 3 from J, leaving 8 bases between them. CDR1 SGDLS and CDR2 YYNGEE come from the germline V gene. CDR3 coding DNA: TGTGCCAGCAGCCCCAGGGGTGGAAACACCATATATTTT. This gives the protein CASSPRGGNTIYF.

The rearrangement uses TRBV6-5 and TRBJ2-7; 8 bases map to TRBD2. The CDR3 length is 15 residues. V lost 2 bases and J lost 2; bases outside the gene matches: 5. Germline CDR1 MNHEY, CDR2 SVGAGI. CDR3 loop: CASSYGRGGTYEQYF. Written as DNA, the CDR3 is TGTGCCAGCAGTTACGGTCGGGGGGGTACCTACGAGCAGTACTTC.

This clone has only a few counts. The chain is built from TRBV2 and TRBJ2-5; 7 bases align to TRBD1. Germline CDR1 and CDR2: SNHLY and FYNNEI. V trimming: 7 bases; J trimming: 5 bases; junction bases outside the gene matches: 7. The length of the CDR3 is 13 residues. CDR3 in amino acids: CASIGGPQETQYF. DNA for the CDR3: TGTGCCAGCATAGGGGGCCCCCAGGAGACCCAGTACTTC.

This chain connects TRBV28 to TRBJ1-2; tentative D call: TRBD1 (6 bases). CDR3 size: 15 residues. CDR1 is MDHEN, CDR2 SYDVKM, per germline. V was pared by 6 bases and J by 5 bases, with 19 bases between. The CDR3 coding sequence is TGTGCCAGCAGCCCCCGGGGGGCCTTCGGTTATGGCTACACCTTC. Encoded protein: CASSPRGAFGYGYTF.

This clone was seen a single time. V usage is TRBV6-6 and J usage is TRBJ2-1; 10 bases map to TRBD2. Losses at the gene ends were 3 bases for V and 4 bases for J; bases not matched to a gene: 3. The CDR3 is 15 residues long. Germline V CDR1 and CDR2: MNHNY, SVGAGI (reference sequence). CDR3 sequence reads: CASSYKRGGYNEQFF. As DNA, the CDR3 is TGTGCCAGCAGTTATAAGCGGGGGGGGTACAATGAGCAGTTCTTC.

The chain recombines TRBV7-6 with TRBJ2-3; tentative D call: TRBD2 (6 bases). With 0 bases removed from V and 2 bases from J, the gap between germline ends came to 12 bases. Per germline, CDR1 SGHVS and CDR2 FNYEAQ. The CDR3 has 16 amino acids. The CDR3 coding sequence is TGTGCCAGCAGCTTAGCTACGGCGGGAATCACAGATACGCAGTATTTT. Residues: CASSLATAGITDTQYF.

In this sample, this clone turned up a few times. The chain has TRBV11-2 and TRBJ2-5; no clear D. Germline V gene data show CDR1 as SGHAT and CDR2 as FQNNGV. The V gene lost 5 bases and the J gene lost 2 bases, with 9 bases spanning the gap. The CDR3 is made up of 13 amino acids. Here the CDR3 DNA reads TGTGCCAGCAGCCCCCGGTGGCAAGAGACCCAGTACTTC. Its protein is CASSPRWQETQYF.

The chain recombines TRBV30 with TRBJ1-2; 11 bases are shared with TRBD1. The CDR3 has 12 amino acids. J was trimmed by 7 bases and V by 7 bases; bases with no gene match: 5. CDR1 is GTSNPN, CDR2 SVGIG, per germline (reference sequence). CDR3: CASRDRGIGYTF. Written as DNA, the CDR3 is TGTGCCTCCCGGGACAGGGGGATTGGCTACACCTTC.

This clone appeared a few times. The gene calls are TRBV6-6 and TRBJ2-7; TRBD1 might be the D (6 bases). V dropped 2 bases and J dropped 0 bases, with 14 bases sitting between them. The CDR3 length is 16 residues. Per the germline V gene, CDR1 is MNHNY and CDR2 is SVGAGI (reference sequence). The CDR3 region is CASSYRQATSSYEQYF. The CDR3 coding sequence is TGTGCCAGCAGTTACCGACAGGCGACAAGCTCCTACGAGCAGTACTTC.

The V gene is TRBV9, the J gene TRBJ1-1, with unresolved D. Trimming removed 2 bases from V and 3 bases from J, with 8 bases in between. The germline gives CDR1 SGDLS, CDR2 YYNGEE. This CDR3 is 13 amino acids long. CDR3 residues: CASSVGGYTEAFF. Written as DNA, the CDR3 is TGTGCCAGCAGCGTGGGAGGCTACACTGAAGCTTTCTTT.

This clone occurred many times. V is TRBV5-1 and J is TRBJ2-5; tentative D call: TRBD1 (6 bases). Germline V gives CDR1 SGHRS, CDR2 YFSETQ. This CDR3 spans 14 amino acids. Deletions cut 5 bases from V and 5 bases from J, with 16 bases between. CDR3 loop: CASSSRGWGETQYF. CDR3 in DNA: TGCGCCAGCAGTTCCAGGGGTTGGGGGGAGACCCAGTACTTC.

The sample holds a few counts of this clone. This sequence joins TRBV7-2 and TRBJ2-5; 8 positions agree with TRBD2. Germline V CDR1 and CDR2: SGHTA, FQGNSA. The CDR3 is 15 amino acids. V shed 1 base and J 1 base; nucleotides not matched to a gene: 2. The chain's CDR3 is CASSLDAGGQETQYF. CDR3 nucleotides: TGTGCCAGCAGCTTAGACGCGGGGGGCCAAGAGACCCAGTACTTC.

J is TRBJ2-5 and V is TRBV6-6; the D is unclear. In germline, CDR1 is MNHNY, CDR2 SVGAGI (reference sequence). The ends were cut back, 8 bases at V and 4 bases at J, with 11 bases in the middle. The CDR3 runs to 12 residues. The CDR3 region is CASHNEAETQYF. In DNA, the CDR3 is TGTGCCAGCCACAACGAGGCAGAGACCCAGTACTTC.

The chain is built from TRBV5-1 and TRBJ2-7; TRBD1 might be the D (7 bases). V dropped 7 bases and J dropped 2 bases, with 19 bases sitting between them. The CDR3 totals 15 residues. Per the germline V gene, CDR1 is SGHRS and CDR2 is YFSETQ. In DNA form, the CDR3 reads TGCGCCAGCCGAGCGGGCAGGGGGGCCACCTACGAGCAGTACTTC. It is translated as CASRAGRGATYEQYF. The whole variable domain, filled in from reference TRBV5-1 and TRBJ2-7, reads KAGVTQTPRYLIKTRGQQVTLSCSPISGHRSVSWYQQTPGQGLQFLFEYFSETQRNKGNFPGRFSGRQFSNSRSEMNVSTLELGDSALYLCASRAGRGATYEQYFGPGTRLTVT.

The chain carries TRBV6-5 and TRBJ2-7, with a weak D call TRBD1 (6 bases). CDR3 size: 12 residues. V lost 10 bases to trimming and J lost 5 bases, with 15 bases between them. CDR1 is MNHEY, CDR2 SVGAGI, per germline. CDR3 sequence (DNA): TGTGCCACCAAACAGGGTCCCAACGAGCAGTACTTC. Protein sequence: CATKQGPNEQYF.